This TCR beta chain appears in the sequencing data of a study of blood T cell repertoires in COVID-19. About the study: Sites across the United States, Italy and Spain contributed samples from acute and convalescent COVID-19.

Participants spanned ages about 18 to 90 years and resided in 20 to 25 US areas. From germline, CDR1 is SQVTM and CDR2 ANQGSEA. This CDR3 has 14 residues. J gave up 9 bases and V 1 base, and 7 bases lay outside the gene matches. In the source study's methods: Reference gene primer amplification gave estimated nucleated cell counts. Measured with immunoSEQ multiplex PCR; TCRdb has only the in-frame clones, and not every one. V and J calls and clone size are those listed in that table; D and trimming were worked out from the DNA. The table shows a few hundred thousand clones, with roughly four fifths occurring only once.

V and J are TRBV29-1 and TRBJ1-3, with 9 bases fitting TRBD1. The sequenced material came from PBMCs or T cells enriched from blood (not recorded which). The sequence was collected from a woman between 45 and 60 years old who had recovered from COVID-19. DNA for the CDR3: TGCAGCGTTGAAGGGACAGGGGTTGTCGGCACCATATATTTT. Its translation: CSVEGTGVVGTIYF. The full variable domain, rest sourced from reference TRBV29-1 and TRBJ1-3, is SAVISQKPSRDICQRGTSLTIQCQVDSQVTMMFWYRQQPGQSLTLIATANQGSEATYESGFVIDKFPISRPNLTFSTLTVSNMSPEDSSIYLCSVEGTGVVGTIYFGEGSWLTVV.